The 30 T cell receptor beta chains given below trace back to one sample, sequenced in a study of blood T cells in healthy people across ages. Combining a sample-barcoded 5' primer with a J-beta primer mix, a second PCR ran for roughly 7 to 12 cycles. TCRdb itself ran the 5' RACE reads through MiXCR, one entry per CDR3 protein. The sample yields 1.5 million to 2 million distinct CDR3 sequences, around half seen once. The sequencing sample was made of blood. All receptors come from a woman aged 40 to 55 in good health.

The V gene is TRBV6-2 or TRBV6-3, the J gene TRBJ2-1; tentatively, D is TRBD1 (6 bases). The DNA end is a closer match to TRBJ2-7, so the J assignment may be wrong. CDR1 MNHEY and CDR2 SVGEGT come from the germline V gene. The CDR3 loop spans 14 amino acids. The CDR3 spells CASRHTQGPYEQYF. The DNA for the CDR3 is TGTGCCAGCAGACACACACAGGGCCCCTACGAGCAGTACTTC.

This clonotype has a handful of counts. The chain uses TRBV7-2 and TRBJ2-7; D is perhaps TRBD2 (6 bases). Germline loops: CDR1 SGHTA, CDR2 FQGNSA. With 5 bases removed from V and 4 bases from J, the gap between germline ends came to 18 bases. This CDR3 is built from 15 residues. This chain's CDR3 is CASSPGVGGTYEQYF. The CDR3 nucleotides are TGTGCCAGCAGCCCTGGGGTCGGGGGTACGTACGAGCAGTACTTC.

With regard to this clonotype: Mismatch with germline at one junction end may stem from a read error. This sequence joins TRBV29-1 and TRBJ2-7; possible D gene TRBD1, 5 bases. This CDR3 has 14 amino acids. In germline, CDR1 is SQVTM, CDR2 ANQGSEA. The CDR3 protein is CSVEDRDNRYGQYF. DNA of the CDR3: TGCAGCGTTGAAGATCGTGACAACAGGTACGGGCAGTACTTC.

In regard to this clonotype: This may stem from a read error, because a much larger clone lies one nucleotide away. The chain has TRBV29-1 and TRBJ2-3; tentatively, D is TRBD2 (6 bases). Germline-derived CDR1 and CDR2 are SQVTM and ANQGSEA. Trimming took 3 bases from V and 6 from J, leaving 19 bases between them. The CDR3 consists of 15 residues. This chain's CDR3 is CSVETGRLVSDTQYF. Here the CDR3 DNA reads TGCAGCGTTGAGACGGGGAGGCTCGTTAGTGATACGCAGTATTTT.

A single count supports this clonotype. The chain has TRBV4-3 and TRBJ1-4; 7 bases agree with TRBD1. Looked up from germline, CDR1 is LGHNA and CDR2 is YSLEER. This CDR3 spans 18 amino acids. The junction had 12 bases not matched to a gene; V was cut back by 0 bases and J by 5 bases. The CDR3 nucleotides are TGCGCCAGCAGCCAAGAACGGTTCGGGGACAGACTAAATGAAAAACTGTTTTTT. It yields the protein CASSQERFGDRLNEKLFF.

The chain employs TRBV5-1 and TRBJ2-5, with 7 bases aligning to TRBD2. V gave up 0 bases and J gave up 11 bases; unmatched junction bases: 10. Germline V gene data show CDR1 as SGHRS and CDR2 as YFSETQ. This CDR3 is 14 amino acids long. The CDR3 DNA is TGCGCCAGCAGCTTGGAGCGGGGAGACAATGGGCAGTACTTC. It is translated as CASSLERGDNGQYF.

The rearrangement uses TRBV7-2 and TRBJ2-1, with TRBD2 matching 8 bases. The CDR3 consists of 15 residues. The germline CDR1 and CDR2 sequences are SGHTA and FQGNSA. V gave up 5 bases and J gave up 3 bases; unmatched junction bases: 6. The DNA of the CDR3 is TGTGCCAGCAGCGTGGGACTAGGGAACTACAATGAGCAGTTCTTC. Translation: CASSVGLGNYNEQFF.

This chain uses TRBV28 with TRBJ2-1, with D perhaps TRBD1 (7 bases). CDR1 and CDR2 from the germline V gene are MDHEN and SYDVKM. CDR3 size: 14 residues. Trimming cost V 8 bases and J 7 bases, with 18 bases left between them. The CDR3 nucleotides read TGTGCCAGCGCGGAGGGACAGCAGACAAATGAGCAGTTCTTC. Amino acids: CASAEGQQTNEQFF.

About this clonotype itself: Compared with germline, one end of the junction differs, possibly owing to a read error. The V call is TRBV6-2 or TRBV6-3, the J call TRBJ1-3; no definite D call. The CDR3 spans 15 residues. Germline V gene lookup returns CDR1 MNHEY and CDR2 SVGEGT. CDR3 nucleotides: TGTGCCGGCAGTTTCCGGGCCCTCTCTGGAAACACCATATATTTT. This encodes CAGSFRALSGNTIYF.

The CDR3 coding sequence is TGCGCCAGCAGCTTGGAGGATGTTAGAGATACGCAGTATTTT. It translates to CASSLEDVRDTQYF. The chain recombines TRBV5-1 with TRBJ2-3; D gene uncertain. The CDR3 consists of 14 residues. V was shortened by 0 bases and J by 5 bases, with 10 bases between the two germline ends. CDR1 SGHRS and CDR2 YFSETQ come from the germline V gene.

The V gene is TRBV7-9, the J gene TRBJ2-5; maybe TRBD2 (6 bases). The length of the CDR3 is 15 residues. Trimming took 5 bases from V and 1 from J, leaving 14 bases between them. In germline, CDR1 is SEHNR, CDR2 FQNEAQ (reference sequence). The CDR3 DNA follows: TGTGCCAGCAGCCCAGTTGGGACTTTCCAAGAGACCCAGTACTTC. It translates to CASSPVGTFQETQYF.

The chain carries TRBV7-2 and TRBJ2-7; 7 positions match TRBD1. This CDR3 contains 13 residues. V trimming: 5 bases; J trimming: 10 bases; junction bases outside the gene matches: 11. In germline, CDR1 is SGHTA, CDR2 FQGNSA. Here the CDR3 DNA reads TGTGCCAGCAGCGTAGGGGGCAGTGGGGCCCAGTACTTC. Residues: CASSVGGSGAQYF.

The chain has TRBV13 and TRBJ2-7; 7 nucleotides align to TRBD2. The end of the DNA aligns better with TRBJ2-5, so the J call may be wrong. CDR3 length equals 16 residues. From germline, CDR1 is PRHDT and CDR2 FYEKMQ (reference sequence). The CDR3 reads CASSNIRESGVETQYF. CDR3 nucleotides: TGTGCCAGCAGCAACATCCGAGAGAGCGGGGTAGAGACCCAGTACTTC.

This clonotype was counted between two and nine times. This chain connects TRBV9 to TRBJ2-5; D uncertain. The CDR3 runs 14 residues. In germline, CDR1 is SGDLS, CDR2 YYNGEE. The ends were cut back, 0 bases at V and 9 bases at J, with 15 bases in the middle. In DNA form, the CDR3 reads TGTGCCAGCAGCGTAGCGGGTGGGCAAGGGCCCCAGTACTTC. This codes for CASSVAGGQGPQYF.

This clonotype turned up a few times. The J gene is TRBJ2-1, the V gene TRBV20-1; 8 nucleotides align to TRBD2. The ends lost 0 bases at V and 2 bases at J; junction bases unmatched: 3. The CDR3 contains 15 residues. CDR1 DFQATT and CDR2 SNEGSKA come from the germline V gene (reference sequence). The CDR3 is CSARERGGAYNEQFF. DNA for the CDR3: TGCAGTGCTAGAGAACGGGGGGGCGCCTACAATGAGCAGTTCTTC.

The V gene is TRBV15, the J gene TRBJ2-3; D may be TRBD1 (6 bases). Trimming left V 0 bases short and J 4 bases short, with 11 bases between. From germline, CDR1 is LNHNV and CDR2 YYDKDF (reference sequence). The CDR3 consists of 15 residues. In DNA, the CDR3 is TGTGCCACCAGCAGAGATACCAGGGGATCAGATACGCAGTATTTT. Translated: CATSRDTRGSDTQYF.

This rearrangement joins TRBV20-1 to TRBJ1-6; D remains unclear. Germline values: CDR1 DFQATT, CDR2 SNEGSKA (reference sequence). The CDR3 extends over 16 amino acids. Trimming cost V 6 bases and J 0 bases, with 15 bases left between them. The chain's CDR3 is CSAPGRGTSYNSPLHF. CDR3 nucleotides: TGCAGTGCCCCCGGACGGGGAACCTCCTATAATTCACCCCTCCACTTT.

V and J are TRBV20-1 and TRBJ1-1; weak D call: TRBD1 (5 bases). Trimming removed 5 bases at V and 0 bases at J, with 13 bases between. Germline V gene lookup returns CDR1 DFQATT and CDR2 SNEGSKA (reference sequence). The CDR3 has 14 amino acids. The CDR3 reads CSARPGRLNTEAFF. CDR3 DNA: TGCAGTGCTCGACCGGGACGACTGAACACTGAAGCTTTCTTT.

A single count supports this clonotype. V usage is TRBV20-1 and J usage is TRBJ2-3; 12 bases align to TRBD2. Germline V CDR1 and CDR2: DFQATT, SNEGSKA (reference sequence). CDR3 size: 15 residues. Germline trimming cut 2 bases from V and 4 bases from J; bases unmatched to any gene: 4. The CDR3 DNA reads as TGCAGTGCTAGACCCCTAGCGGGGGGGTCAGATACGCAGTATTTT. Translating gives CSARPLAGGSDTQYF.

The chain joins TRBV7-9 to TRBJ2-7; a possible D gene is TRBD2 (6 bases). Looked up from germline, CDR1 is SEHNR and CDR2 is FQNEAQ (reference sequence). The CDR3 covers 15 residues. The V end lost 5 bases, the J end lost 1 base, and 15 bases lay between the germline ends. The CDR3 sequence: CASSAYPTRSYEQYF. The DNA for the CDR3 is TGTGCCAGCAGCGCCTACCCGACTAGATCCTACGAGCAGTACTTC.

This clonotype came up once. The chain employs TRBV5-1 and TRBJ2-3; D uncertain. The CDR3 runs to 13 residues. The V end was cut by 4 bases, the J end by 5 bases, with 11 bases between. Germline CDR1 SGHRS, CDR2 YFSETQ. The CDR3 region has the DNA TGCGCCAGCAGCGCTGGCTGGGAAGATACGCAGTATTTT. Protein sequence: CASSAGWEDTQYF.

This chain connects TRBV20-1 to TRBJ1-4; D call uncertain. The CDR3 totals 14 residues. V was cut by 3 bases and J by 6 bases, with 14 bases left in between. Germline V CDR1 and CDR2: DFQATT, SNEGSKA (reference sequence). The CDR3 here is CSASEGRWDEKLFF. CDR3 sequence (DNA): TGCAGTGCTAGTGAAGGGCGCTGGGATGAAAAACTGTTTTTT.

The genes are TRBV12-5 and TRBJ2-7, with D unclear. The DNA matches TRBJ2-5 better at its end, which makes the J call doubtful. The CDR3 has 11 amino acids. Per germline, CDR1 LGHNT and CDR2 FRNRAP. CDR3 sequence (DNA): TGTGCTAGTGGGGTGACAGAGACCCAGTACTTC. Residues: CASGVTETQYF.

This rearrangement joins TRBV4-1 to TRBJ2-1; 8 bases match TRBD2. The CDR3 runs 16 residues. The V segment lost 0 bases and the J segment 6 bases; nucleotides outside the gene matches: 7. Germline V gives CDR1 MGHRA, CDR2 YSYEKL. CDR3 sequence reads: CASSQDPSGSFNEQFF. CDR3 in DNA: TGCGCCAGCAGCCAAGATCCCAGCGGGAGTTTCAATGAGCAGTTCTTC.

As concerns this clonotype: A much bigger clone sits one base away, suggesting this may be a read error. V is TRBV10-3 and J is TRBJ2-1; D is perhaps TRBD2 (7 bases). Between the trimmed V and J ends, which lost 3 bases and 9 bases, there was a span of 15 bases. CDR1 and CDR2 from the germline V gene are ENHRY and SYGVKD. This CDR3 is built from 14 residues. DNA for the CDR3: TGTGCCATCAGTGAATTCGGGGGGCCGGGTGAGCAGTTCTTC. Translation gives CAISEFGGPGEQFF.

The chain joins TRBV20-1 to TRBJ2-1; D is possibly TRBD2 (6 bases). This CDR3 is 15 amino acids long. V dropped 1 base and J dropped 10 bases, with 20 bases sitting between them. Per germline, CDR1 DFQATT and CDR2 SNEGSKA (reference sequence). CDR3 loop: CSARGKPGRGGEQFF. The CDR3 DNA sequence: TGCAGTGCTAGAGGGAAACCGGGACGGGGAGGCGAGCAGTTCTTC.

This clonotype has more than one count but fewer than ten. This sequence joins TRBV20-1 and TRBJ2-1; no clear D gene. In germline, CDR1 is DFQATT, CDR2 SNEGSKA (reference sequence). CDR3 length: 13 amino acids. V gave up 6 bases and J gave up 6 bases, with 15 bases separating them. The CDR3 region is CSAPYLRSNEQFF. The DNA for the CDR3 is TGCAGTGCCCCGTATCTCAGGAGCAATGAGCAGTTCTTC.

This clonotype was counted between two and nine times. The chain couples TRBV20-1 to TRBJ2-3, with D perhaps TRBD2 (7 bases). Germline CDR1 reads DFQATT; CDR2 reads SNEGSKA (reference sequence). The CDR3 length is 15 residues. With 3 bases removed from V and 6 bases from J, the gap between germline ends came to 19 bases. In nucleotides, the CDR3 is TGCAGTGCTAGTGCTGGGGGGGCGGATTGGGATACGCAGTATTTT. Amino acid sequence: CSASAGGADWDTQYF.

This clonotype appeared a few times. The chain couples TRBV6-2 or TRBV6-3 to TRBJ2-4, with 14 nucleotides matching TRBD2. Germline-derived CDR1 and CDR2 are MNHEY and SVGEGT. The CDR3 totals 18 residues. Unmatched junction bases numbered 5, after V lost 4 bases and J lost 0 bases. The CDR3 spells CASSFRTSGGLAKNIQYF. CDR3 nucleotide sequence: TGTGCCAGCAGTTTCCGGACTAGCGGGGGGCTAGCCAAAAACATTCAGTACTTC.

The sample holds a few counts of this clonotype. The chain joins TRBV21-1 to TRBJ2-5; whether TRBD1, the table's D call, matches the DNA was not checked. TRBV21-1 represents a pseudogene. The CDR3 is 15 amino acids. CDR3 bases: TGTGCCAGCAGCAAAGGACAGGAGTCCCAAGAGACCCAGTACTTC. Translation: CASSKGQESQETQYF.